This entry features one T cell receptor (beta chain) sequence. CDR1 is SGHNT, CDR2 YENEEA, per germline. V gave up 1 base and J gave up 1 base, with 7 bases separating them. This CDR3 contains 14 residues. The sample is drawn from a study of blood T cell repertoires in COVID-19. Overall study: From T cells, B-cell-depleted T cells, or PBMCs came the material, which was cDNA or gDNA.

Recruits, aged about 18 to 100 years, lived in 20 to 30 US areas. Cohorts were assigned according to the clinical history that participants reported. Repertoires were generated with immunoSEQ multiplex PCR, while TCRdb's copy carries only in-frame clones and drops some. The sample has fewer than 200,000 clones; over 70% are singletons. The V call is TRBV11-3, the J call TRBJ1-1; D gene unclear. The sequencing sample was made of PBMCs or T cells enriched from blood (not recorded which). This receptor was identified in a woman aged 45 to 65 in a cohort exposed to, infected with or recovered from COVID-19 (not recorded which). The CDR3 DNA sequence: TGTGCCAGCAGCTTAGGAGGAGAGAACACTGAAGCTTTCTTT. Translation gives CASSLGGENTEAFF.